Below, one T cell receptor (beta chain) is given with its context. This sample stems from a study of blood T cells in healthy people across ages. Using a J-beta primer mix together with a sample-barcoded 5' primer, a second PCR was run for roughly 6 to 11 cycles. One entry per CDR3 protein, called by TCRdb with MiXCR from the 5' RACE reads. Among about a million distinct CDR3 sequences listed, more than 30% were seen once. The CDR3 loop spans 13 amino acids. V shed 4 bases and J shed 3 bases, with 9 bases lying between them. The source of this sequence is a man between 18 and 29 years old in good health. The material sequenced was blood. The chain joins TRBV12-3 or TRBV12-4 to TRBJ1-1; the D gene is possibly TRBD1 (5 bases). CDR3 in amino acids: CASSYTGYTEAFF. In nucleotides, the CDR3 is TGTGCCAGCAGTTATACAGGATACACTGAAGCTTTCTTT.